This T cell receptor (beta chain) was sequenced in a study of T cell responses to AZD1222 COVID-19 vaccine. Study-level points and caveats: Clonal diversity was possibly underestimated, and white British individuals and females predominated among donors. Unmutated variant regions are reportedly targeted by nearly half of spike-specific TCRs.

About this clone itself: As yet, its antigen is unknown.

From germline, CDR1 is MDHEN and CDR2 SYDVKM. V gave up 2 bases and J gave up 6 bases, with 10 bases separating them. The CDR3 loop spans 14 amino acids. This table comes from immunoSEQ multiplex PCR, and its TCRdb copy is limited to in-frame clones, with some not included. The sample holds nearly 110,000 clones, about nine tenths seen once. The sample was peripheral blood, taken 28 days after the second AZD1222 dose. The sequence derives from an adult who received the AZD1222 COVID-19 vaccine. J is TRBJ1-4 and V is TRBV28; TRBD1 is a possible D gene (6 bases). For the CDR3, the DNA is TGTGCCAGCAGTTTAAGGGACACGTATGAAAAACTGTTTTTT. Translation gives CASSLRDTYEKLFF.